Presented here are 25 T cell receptor beta chains from one specimen sequenced in a study of identical twins. From the 5' RACE reads, TCRdb called clonotypes with MiXCR, one entry per CDR3 protein. The sample includes some 1,600,000 distinct CDR3 sequences, roughly 35% of them seen just once. The specimen was cord blood. The receptor set was obtained from a newborn girl in good health.

This chain's CDR3 is CSASGADYKVQTQYF. CDR3 in DNA: TGCAGTGCTAGTGGAGCGGACTATAAGGTGCAGACCCAGTACTTC. This chain joins TRBV20-1 and TRBJ2-7, with D perhaps TRBD2 (6 bases). The J call is doubtful: the DNA matches TRBJ2-5 better. The germline V gene has CDR1 DFQATT and CDR2 SNEGSKA (reference sequence). The CDR3 has 15 amino acids.

This clonotype was picked up a small number of times. This sequence joins TRBV29-1 and TRBJ2-3, with 7 bases matching TRBD2. Germline loops: CDR1 SQVTM, CDR2 ANQGSEA. The CDR3 consists of 14 residues. V trimming: 3 bases; J trimming: 6 bases; junction bases outside the gene matches: 9. CDR3 sequence reads: CSVDVVRGGDTQYF. Here the CDR3 DNA reads TGCAGCGTTGACGTAGTTCGGGGAGGGGATACGCAGTATTTT.

This clonotype was detected only a few times. The V and J genes are TRBV20-1 and TRBJ1-5; TRBD1 matches 9 bases. Germline CDR1 DFQATT, CDR2 SNEGSKA (reference sequence). The CDR3 runs 15 residues. The ends lost 3 bases at V and 6 bases at J; junction bases unmatched: 9. CDR3 nucleotide sequence: TGCAGTGCTAGTGGGACAGGGTTGAGGAGTCAGCCCCAGCATTTT. Amino acids: CSASGTGLRSQPQHF.

The chain links TRBV5-1 to TRBJ1-2, with unresolved D. The germline V gene has CDR1 SGHRS and CDR2 YFSETQ. This CDR3 has 14 residues. The V end was cut by 3 bases, the J end by 3 bases, with 12 bases between. CDR3 sequence reads: CASSWRRRDYGYTF. The CDR3 bases are TGCGCCAGCAGCTGGAGGCGGCGGGACTATGGCTACACCTTC.

The genes are TRBV20-1 and TRBJ2-5, with D uncertain. Trimming cost V 5 bases and J 5 bases, with 3 bases left between them. CDR1 and CDR2 (germline): DFQATT, SNEGSKA (reference sequence). The CDR3 is 9 residues long. The CDR3, as DNA: TGCAGTGCTGTGGAGACCCAGTACTTC. Translation gives CSAVETQYF.

CDR3 coding DNA: TGTGCCAGCAGTTTAGATTTTAGGGCAGTTAATGAAAAACTGTTTTTT. Translated, it gives CASSLDFRAVNEKLFF. This chain connects TRBV27 to TRBJ1-4; D not certain. V gave up 2 bases and J gave up 4 bases, with 14 bases separating them. The V gene's germline CDR1 is MNHEY and CDR2 SMNVEV (reference sequence). This CDR3 contains 16 residues. Combining the CDR3 with reference TRBV27 and TRBJ1-4 gives the whole variable domain EAQVTQNPRYLITVTGKKLTVTCSQNMNHEYMSWYRQDPGLGLRQIYYSMNVEVTDKGDVPEGYKVSRKEKRNFPLILESPSPNQTSLYFCASSLDFRAVNEKLFFGSGTQLSVL.

This chain uses TRBV25-1 with TRBJ2-2, with D perhaps TRBD2 (6 bases). Germline V CDR1 and CDR2: MGHDK, SYGVNS. The CDR3 is 15 amino acids. Trimming took 4 bases from V and 0 from J, leaving 9 bases between them. CDR3 coding DNA: TGTGCCAGCAGTGTGCCGGGAGCGAACACCGGGGAGCTGTTTTTT. Translating gives CASSVPGANTGELFF.

The table lists this clonotype with a few counts. The V and J genes are TRBV12-3 or TRBV12-4 and TRBJ2-1; TRBD2 matches at 11 bases. CDR3 length: 17 residues. Trimming at V came to 6 bases and at J to 6 bases, leaving 13 bases not matched to a gene. The chain's CDR3 is CASSPVLLAGVPNEQFF. The CDR3 DNA sequence: TGTGCCAGCAGCCCCGTCTTACTAGCGGGGGTGCCCAATGAGCAGTTCTTC.

The rearrangement links TRBV2 to TRBJ2-1; the D gene is possibly TRBD2 (5 bases). From germline, CDR1 is SNHLY and CDR2 FYNNEI. This CDR3 region has 14 residues. Trimming shortened V by 7 bases and J by 2 bases, and 12 bases separated the two germline ends. CDR3 sequence reads: CASTPSRAYNEQFF. CDR3 DNA sequence: TGTGCCAGCACTCCTAGCCGAGCCTACAATGAGCAGTTCTTC.

The V and J genes are TRBV4-1 and TRBJ1-5; D ambiguous. The CDR3 is 11 residues long. The germline V gene has CDR1 MGHRA and CDR2 YSYEKL. Trimming cost V 2 bases and J 6 bases, with 2 bases left between them. The CDR3 coding sequence is TGCGCCAGCAGCCAAATTCAGCCCCAGCATTTT. This sequence encodes CASSQIQPQHF.

The J gene is TRBJ2-4, the V gene TRBV20-1, with 15 bases aligning to TRBD2. The J call is uncertain, as TRBJ2-7 better fits the DNA end. Per germline, CDR1 DFQATT and CDR2 SNEGSKA (reference sequence). The CDR3 contains 16 residues. Written as DNA, the CDR3 is TGCAGTGCTAGCCTGCGGACTAGCGGGAGGGTCCACGAGCAGTACTTC. Translated, it gives CSASLRTSGRVHEQYF.

This clonotype was detected many times. V gene TRBV5-1 combines with J gene TRBJ2-3, with D tentatively TRBD2 (5 bases). Trimming took 2 bases from V and 2 from J, leaving 15 bases between them. The CDR3 is made up of 16 amino acids. Germline V gene data show CDR1 as SGHRS and CDR2 as YFSETQ. The CDR3 sequence is CASSFNWGATTDTQYF. CDR3 nucleotide sequence: TGCGCCAGCAGCTTTAATTGGGGAGCCACCACAGATACGCAGTATTTT. The full variable domain, rest sourced from reference TRBV5-1 and TRBJ2-3, is KAGVTQTPRYLIKTRGQQVTLSCSPISGHRSVSWYQQTPGQGLQFLFEYFSETQRNKGNFPGRFSGRQFSNSRSEMNVSTLELGDSALYLCASSFNWGATTDTQYFGPGTRLTVL.

This rearrangement joins TRBV7-2 to TRBJ2-7, with 9 bases fitting TRBD2. The junction had 17 bases not matched to a gene; V was cut back by 10 bases and J by 7 bases. The germline CDR1 and CDR2 sequences are SGHTA and FQGNSA. This CDR3 has 15 residues. The CDR3 protein is CATTFAAGGSNEQYF. The CDR3 nucleotides are TGTGCCACAACTTTCGCAGCGGGGGGCAGCAATGAGCAGTACTTC.

The chain combines TRBV5-6 with TRBJ1-1; D remains ambiguous. With 2 bases removed from V and 5 bases from J, the gap between germline ends came to 7 bases. Germline lookup yields CDR1 SGHDT and CDR2 YYEEEE. This CDR3 has 12 amino acids. The CDR3 here is CASSFQATEAFF. The CDR3 DNA reads TGTGCCAGCAGCTTTCAGGCGACTGAAGCTTTCTTT.

This chain joins TRBV5-6 and TRBJ2-1; 14 bases are shared with TRBD2. The CDR3 is 17 amino acids. Trimming cost V 3 bases and J 3 bases; bases outside gene matches: 5. Germline V gene lookup returns CDR1 SGHDT and CDR2 YYEEEE. The CDR3, as DNA: TGTGCCAGCAGCTGGGGACTAGCGGGAGTTATCTACAATGAGCAGTTCTTC. It encodes CASSWGLAGVIYNEQFF.

This clonotype was counted many times. This chain joins TRBV29-1 and TRBJ2-3, with 13 positions matching TRBD2. Germline trimming cut 1 base from V and 4 bases from J; bases unmatched to any gene: 8. In germline, CDR1 is SQVTM, CDR2 ANQGSEA. The CDR3 spans 17 residues. DNA for the CDR3: TGCAGCGTTGAAGCGGGGCGACTAGCGGGGGGCTCAGATACGCAGTATTTT. Protein product: CSVEAGRLAGGSDTQYF.

As regards this clonotype: A read error is possible here, since a much larger clone lies one base away. This chain joins TRBV11-2 and TRBJ1-2, with D perhaps matching TRBD1 (5 bases). CDR1 and CDR2 from the germline V gene are SGHAT and FQNNGV. CDR3 length equals 15 residues. The CDR3 here is CASTLDPRANCGYTF. CDR3 bases: TGTGCCAGCACCTTAGATCCCAGGGCTAACTGTGGCTACACCTTC.

For the CDR3, the DNA is TGCGCCAGCAGCCAAGATCGAGGGTCCCACAACTACAATGAGCAGTTCTTC. Amino acid sequence: CASSQDRGSHNYNEQFF. The gene calls are TRBV4-1 and TRBJ2-1, with a possible D match to TRBD2 (5 bases). This CDR3 has 17 amino acids. The V end was cut by 0 bases, the J end by 3 bases, with 15 bases between. The germline gives CDR1 MGHRA, CDR2 YSYEKL.

This clonotype was counted once. The CDR3 does not close with the conserved phenylalanine or tryptophan, likely indicating a read error. The chain links TRBV24-1 to TRBJ2-6; a weak D match, TRBD1 (5 bases). Germline V gene data show CDR1 as KGHDR and CDR2 as SFDVKD. CDR3 size: 16 residues. The V end was cut by 1 base, the J end by 4 bases, with 10 bases between. CDR3 bases: TGTGCCACCAGTGATTTTAAGGGGTCAGGGGCCAACGTCCTGACTGTC. It is translated as CATSDFKGSGANVLTV.

The chain is built from TRBV20-1 and TRBJ2-7; 8 nucleotides match TRBD1. The CDR3 has 16 residues. V dropped 5 bases and J dropped 1; count of bases not matched to a gene: 13. The germline gives CDR1 DFQATT, CDR2 SNEGSKA (reference sequence). CDR3 loop: CSAGRPRQGRSYEQYF. The CDR3 coding sequence is TGCAGTGCTGGAAGGCCAAGACAGGGGAGGTCCTACGAGCAGTACTTC.

This clonotype was counted only a few times. The chain links TRBV5-1 to TRBJ2-7; no definite D call. V lost 1 base to trimming and J lost 0 bases, with 14 bases between them. Germline CDR1 reads SGHRS; CDR2 reads YFSETQ. The CDR3 has 16 amino acids. The CDR3 sequence: CASSLWPYKDSYEQYF. The CDR3 nucleotides are TGCGCCAGCAGCTTGTGGCCCTACAAGGACTCCTACGAGCAGTACTTC. Drawing the rest from reference TRBV5-1 and TRBJ2-7, the complete variable domain is KAGVTQTPRYLIKTRGQQVTLSCSPISGHRSVSWYQQTPGQGLQFLFEYFSETQRNKGNFPGRFSGRQFSNSRSEMNVSTLELGDSALYLCASSLWPYKDSYEQYFGPGTRLTVT.

This clonotype was seen only a few times. This rearrangement joins TRBV10-3 to TRBJ2-3, with D possibly matching TRBD2 (5 bases). The CDR3 contains 12 residues. Trimming took off 5 bases at V and 2 bases at J, with 5 bases between the two ends. Germline CDR1 reads ENHRY; CDR2 reads SYGVKD. For the CDR3, the DNA is TGTGCCATCAGTCGGGACACAGATACGCAGTATTTT. Its translation: CAISRDTDTQYF.

The chain employs TRBV28 and TRBJ1-2; D perhaps matches TRBD1 (6 bases). This CDR3 is 16 amino acids long. Germline CDR1 MDHEN, CDR2 SYDVKM. V lost 5 bases and J lost 5, with 21 bases in between. The CDR3 region has the DNA TGTGCCAGCAGTGACGAAACAAGGGGGTCGGGGTATGGCTACACCTTC. Translated: CASSDETRGSGYGYTF.

CDR3 DNA sequence: TGCGCCAGCAGCAAGACACCACTAATTTTCTCCTATAATTCACCCCTCCACTTT. Residues: CASSKTPLIFSYNSPLHF. The chain links TRBV5-1 to TRBJ1-6; D not resolved. Germline V gives CDR1 SGHRS, CDR2 YFSETQ. CDR3 length equals 18 residues. With 4 bases removed from V and 0 bases from J, the gap between germline ends came to 17 bases.

This clonotype came up many times. The chain carries TRBV27 and TRBJ2-7, with TRBD1 matching over 7 bases. CDR1 and CDR2 from the germline V gene are MNHEY and SMNVEV (reference sequence). The CDR3 has 14 amino acids. Trimming cost V 6 bases and J 2 bases; bases outside gene matches: 7. The CDR3 loop reads CASSLGTATYEQYF. CDR3 bases: TGTGCCAGCAGCCTTGGGACAGCCACCTACGAGCAGTACTTC.